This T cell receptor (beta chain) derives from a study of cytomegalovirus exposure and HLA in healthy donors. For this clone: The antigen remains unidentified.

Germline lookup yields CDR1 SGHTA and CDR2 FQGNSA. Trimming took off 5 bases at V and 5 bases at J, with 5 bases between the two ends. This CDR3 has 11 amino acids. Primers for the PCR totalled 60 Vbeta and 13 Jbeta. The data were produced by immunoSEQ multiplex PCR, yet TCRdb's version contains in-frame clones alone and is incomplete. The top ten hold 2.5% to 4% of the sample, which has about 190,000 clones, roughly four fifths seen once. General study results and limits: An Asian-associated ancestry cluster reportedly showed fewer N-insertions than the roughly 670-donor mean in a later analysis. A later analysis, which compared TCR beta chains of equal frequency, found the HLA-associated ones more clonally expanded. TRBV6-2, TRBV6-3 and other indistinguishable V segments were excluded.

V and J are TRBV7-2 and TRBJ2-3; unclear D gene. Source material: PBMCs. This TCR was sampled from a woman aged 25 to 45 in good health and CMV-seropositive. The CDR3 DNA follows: TGTGCCAGCAGCCCACAAGATACGCAGTATTTT. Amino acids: CASSPQDTQYF.